This TCR beta chain was captured in a study of T cells after somatic rescue of genetic block. Clones were read by immunoSEQ multiplex PCR, and TCRdb kept only the in-frame ones, dropping some. The table records approximately 67,000 clones, about 90% of them present only once. The sequencing sample was made of peripheral blood mononuclear cells (PBMCs). The sequence came from a man aged 35 to 55.

The CDR3 DNA is TGTGCCAGCAGCGCGGGACGGACCATCACAGATACGCAGTATTTT. Translating gives CASSAGRTITDTQYF. The chain links TRBV11-2 to TRBJ2-3; the D gene is possibly TRBD2 (6 bases). The ends were cut back, 5 bases at V and 2 bases at J, with 14 bases in the middle. CDR1 and CDR2 (germline): SGHAT, FQNNGV. There are 15 residues in the CDR3. Combining the CDR3 with reference TRBV11-2 and TRBJ2-3 gives the whole variable domain EAGVAQSPRYKIIEKRQSVAFWCNPISGHATLYWYQQILGQGPKLLIQFQNNGVVDDSQLPKDRFSAERLKGVDSTLKIQPAKLEDSAVYLCASSAGRTITDTQYFGPGTRLTVL.